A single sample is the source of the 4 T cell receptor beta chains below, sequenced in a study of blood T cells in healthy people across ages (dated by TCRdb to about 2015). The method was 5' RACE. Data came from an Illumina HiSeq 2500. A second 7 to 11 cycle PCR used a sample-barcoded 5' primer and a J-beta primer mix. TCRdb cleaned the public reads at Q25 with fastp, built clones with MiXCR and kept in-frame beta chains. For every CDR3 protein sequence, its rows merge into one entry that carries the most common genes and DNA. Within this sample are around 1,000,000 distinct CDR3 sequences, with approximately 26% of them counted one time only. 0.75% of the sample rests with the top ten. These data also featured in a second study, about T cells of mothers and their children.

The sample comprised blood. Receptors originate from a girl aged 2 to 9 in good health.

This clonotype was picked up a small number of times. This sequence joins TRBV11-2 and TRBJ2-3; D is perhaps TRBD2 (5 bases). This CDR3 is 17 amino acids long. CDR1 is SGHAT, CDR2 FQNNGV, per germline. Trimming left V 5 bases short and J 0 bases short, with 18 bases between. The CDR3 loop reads CASSPLGLKSSTDTQYF. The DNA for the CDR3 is TGTGCCAGCAGCCCCCTCGGACTCAAGTCTAGCACAGATACGCAGTATTTT. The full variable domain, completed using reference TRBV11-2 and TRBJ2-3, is EAGVAQSPRYKIIEKRQSVAFWCNPISGHATLYWYQQILGQGPKLLIQFQNNGVVDDSQLPKDRFSAERLKGVDSTLKIQPAKLEDSAVYLCASSPLGLKSSTDTQYFGPGTRLTVL.

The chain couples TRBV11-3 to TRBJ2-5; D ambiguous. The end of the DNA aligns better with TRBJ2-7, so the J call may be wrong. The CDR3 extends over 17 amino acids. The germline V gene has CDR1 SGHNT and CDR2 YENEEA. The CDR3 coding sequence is TGTGCCAGCAGCTTAGATCCCCCCAGTGAGGCATCCTACGAGCAGTACTTC. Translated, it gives CASSLDPPSEASYEQYF.

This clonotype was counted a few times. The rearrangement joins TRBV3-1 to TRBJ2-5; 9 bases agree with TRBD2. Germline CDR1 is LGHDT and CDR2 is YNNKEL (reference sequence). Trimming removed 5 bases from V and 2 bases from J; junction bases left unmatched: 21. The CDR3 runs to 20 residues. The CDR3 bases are TGTGCCAGCAGCACCCACAGGGGCAAGGTAGCTAGCGGGGCACAAGAGACCCAGTACTTC. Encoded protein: CASSTHRGKVASGAQETQYF.

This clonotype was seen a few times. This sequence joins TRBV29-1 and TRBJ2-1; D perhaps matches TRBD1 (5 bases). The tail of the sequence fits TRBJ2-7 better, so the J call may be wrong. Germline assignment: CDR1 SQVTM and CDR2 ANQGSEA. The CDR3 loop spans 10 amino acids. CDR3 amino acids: CSVRGREQYF. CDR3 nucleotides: TGCAGCGTTAGGGGCCGGGAGCAGTACTTC.